This T cell receptor (beta chain) came from a study of cytomegalovirus exposure and HLA in healthy donors. CDR3 length: 15 residues. Germline CDR1 SGHRS, CDR2 YFSETQ. Trimming took 3 bases from V and 7 from J; bases not matched to a gene: 2. Only in-frame clones appear in the TCRdb table, and some are missing; sequencing was by immunoSEQ multiplex PCR. The repertoire holds under 250,000 clones, with around nine tenths as singletons. V is TRBV5-1 and J is TRBJ2-1; 15 bases line up with TRBD2. Source material: PBMCs. The receptor was derived from a man aged 18 to 30 in good health and CMV-seronegative. CDR3 in DNA: TGCGCCAGCAGCTCCGGGACTAGCGGGAGGAATGAGCAGTTCTTC. Encoded protein: CASSSGTSGRNEQFF.